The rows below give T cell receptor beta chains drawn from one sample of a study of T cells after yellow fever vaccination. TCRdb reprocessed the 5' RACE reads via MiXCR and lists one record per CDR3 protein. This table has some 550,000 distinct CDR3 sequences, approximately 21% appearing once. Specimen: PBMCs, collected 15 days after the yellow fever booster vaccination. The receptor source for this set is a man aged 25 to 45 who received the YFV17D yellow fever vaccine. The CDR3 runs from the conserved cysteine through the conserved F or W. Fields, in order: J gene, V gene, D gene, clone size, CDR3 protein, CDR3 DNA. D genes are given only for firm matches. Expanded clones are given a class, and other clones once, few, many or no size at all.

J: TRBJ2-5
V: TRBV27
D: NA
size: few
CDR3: CASSFEGGANFRETQYF
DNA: TGTGCCAGCAGCTTTGAAGGGGGGGCCAATTTCCGAGAGACCCAGTACTTC

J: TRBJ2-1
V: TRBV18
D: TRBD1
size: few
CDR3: CASSPGTGTYNEQFF
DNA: TGTGCCAGCTCACCCGGGACAGGGACCTACAATGAGCAGTTCTTC

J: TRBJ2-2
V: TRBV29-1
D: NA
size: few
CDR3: CSVTSGTNTGELFF
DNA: TGCAGCGTGACCTCCGGGACTAACACCGGGGAGCTGTTTTTT

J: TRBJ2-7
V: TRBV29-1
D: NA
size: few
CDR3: CSALLETYEQYF
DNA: TGCAGCGCCCTCTTGGAAACCTACGAGCAGTACTTC

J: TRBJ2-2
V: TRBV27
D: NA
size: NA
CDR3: CASREGGRELFF
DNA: TGTGCCAGCAGGGAGGGGGGCAGGGAGCTGTTTTTT

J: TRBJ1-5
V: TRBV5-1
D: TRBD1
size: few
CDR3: CASSWGTGGNQPQHF
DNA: TGCGCCAGCAGCTGGGGGACAGGGGGAAATCAGCCCCAGCATTTT

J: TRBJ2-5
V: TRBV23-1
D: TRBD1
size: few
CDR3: CASSQPTGKRKTQYF
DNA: TGCGCCAGCAGTCAACCGACAGGGAAGAGGAAGACCCAGTACTTC

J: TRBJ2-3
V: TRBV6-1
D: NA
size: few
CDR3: CASTEWGSDTQYF
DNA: TGTGCCAGCACCGAGTGGGGGTCAGATACGCAGTATTTT

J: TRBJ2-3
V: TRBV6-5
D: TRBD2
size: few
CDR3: CASSYSLAGGPDTQYF
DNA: TGTGCCAGCAGTTACTCGTTAGCGGGAGGTCCAGATACGCAGTATTTT

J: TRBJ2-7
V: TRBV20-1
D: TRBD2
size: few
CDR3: CSARATGGSLAGGYEQYF
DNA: TGCAGTGCTAGGGCGACAGGGGGATCGTTAGCGGGAGGGTACGAGCAGTACTTC

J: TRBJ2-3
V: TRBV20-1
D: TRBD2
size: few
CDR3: CSARDPGPSGRSTDTQYF
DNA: TGCAGTGCTAGAGATCCAGGCCCTAGCGGGAGAAGCACAGATACGCAGTATTTT

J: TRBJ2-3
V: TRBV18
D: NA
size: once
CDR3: CASSPDRKKQYF
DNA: TGTGCCAGCTCTCCCGACAGGAAAAAGCAGTATTTT

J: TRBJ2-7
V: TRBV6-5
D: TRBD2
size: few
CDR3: CASSYKWTSDYEQYF
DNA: TGTGCCAGCAGTTACAAATGGACTAGTGACTACGAGCAGTACTTC

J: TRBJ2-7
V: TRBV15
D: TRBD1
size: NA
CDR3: CATSNPTGTGGYEQYF
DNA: TGTGCCACCAGCAACCCTACCGGGACAGGGGGTTACGAGCAGTACTTC

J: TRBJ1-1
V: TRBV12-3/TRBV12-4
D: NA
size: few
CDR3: CASRVSYTEAFF
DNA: TGTGCCAGCAGGGTTTCTTACACTGAAGCTTTCTTT

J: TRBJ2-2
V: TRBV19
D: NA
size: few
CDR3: CASTSRQGSTGELFF
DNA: TGTGCCAGTACCAGTAGGCAGGGGAGTACCGGGGAGCTGTTTTTT

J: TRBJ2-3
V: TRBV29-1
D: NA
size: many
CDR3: CSLTQITATDTQYF
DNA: TGCAGCCTTACCCAGATTACCGCCACAGATACGCAGTATTTT

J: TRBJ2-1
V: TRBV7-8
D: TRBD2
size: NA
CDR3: CASSYSGLGDNEQFF
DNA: TGTGCCAGCAGCTATAGCGGGTTAGGGGACAATGAGCAGTTCTTC

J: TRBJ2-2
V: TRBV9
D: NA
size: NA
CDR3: CASSVGRPTGELFF
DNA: TGTGCCAGCAGCGTAGGGAGACCCACCGGGGAGCTGTTTTTT

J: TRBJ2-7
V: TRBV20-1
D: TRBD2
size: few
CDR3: CSARAGQSSGSKLYEQYF
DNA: TGCAGTGCTAGAGCCGGACAGAGTAGCGGGAGTAAGTTGTACGAGCAGTACTTC

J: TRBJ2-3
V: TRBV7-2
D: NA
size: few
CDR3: CASSLRTARGTDTQYF
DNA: TGTGCCAGCAGCTTAAGGACGGCCAGGGGAACAGATACGCAGTATTTT

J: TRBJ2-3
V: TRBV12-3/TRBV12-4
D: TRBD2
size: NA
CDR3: CASSSGTSGRGKSTQYF
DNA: TGTGCCAGCAGTTCCGGGACTAGCGGGAGAGGGAAGAGTACGCAGTATTTT

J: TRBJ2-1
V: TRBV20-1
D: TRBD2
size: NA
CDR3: CSAGPAGVEQFF
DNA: TGCAGTGCTGGCCCCGCGGGGGTTGAGCAGTTCTTC

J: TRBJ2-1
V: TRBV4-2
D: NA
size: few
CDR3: CASSQLGPAYNEQFF
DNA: TGTGCCAGCAGCCAATTGGGGCCAGCCTACAATGAGCAGTTCTTC

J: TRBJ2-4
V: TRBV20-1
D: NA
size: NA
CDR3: CSAGPSGDIQYF
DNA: TGCAGTGCTGGCCCCTCAGGGGACATTCAGTACTTC

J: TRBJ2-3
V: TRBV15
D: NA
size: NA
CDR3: CATSTDSDTQYF
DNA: TGTGCCACCAGCACTGACTCAGATACGCAGTATTTT

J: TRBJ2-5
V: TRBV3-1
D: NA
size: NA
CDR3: CASSQGLDRQETQYF
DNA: TGTGCCAGCAGCCAAGGACTGGACAGACAAGAGACCCAGTACTTC

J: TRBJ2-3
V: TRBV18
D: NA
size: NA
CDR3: CASSPGNLVAQYF
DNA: TGTGCCAGCTCACCAGGGAACCTCGTTGCGCAGTATTTT

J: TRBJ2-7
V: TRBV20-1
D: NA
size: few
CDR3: CSASPGPQNF
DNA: TGCAGTGCTAGCCCAGGGCCTCAAAACTTC

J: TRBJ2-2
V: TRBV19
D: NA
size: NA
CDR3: CASTEIGIDDTGELFF
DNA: TGTGCCAGTACCGAAATCGGTATTGACGACACCGGGGAGCTGTTTTTT

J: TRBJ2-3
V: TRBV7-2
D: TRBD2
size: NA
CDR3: CASSSRLAGGPPTQYF
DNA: TGTGCCAGCAGCTCCCGACTAGCGGGAGGCCCTCCAACGCAGTATTTT

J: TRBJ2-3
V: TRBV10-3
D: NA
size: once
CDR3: CAISEGGKSTDTQYF
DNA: TGTGCCATCAGTGAGGGCGGGAAAAGCACAGATACGCAGTATTTT

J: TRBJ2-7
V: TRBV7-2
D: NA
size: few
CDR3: CASSLLPQSSYEQYF
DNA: TGTGCCAGCAGCTTACTCCCTCAAAGCTCCTACGAGCAGTACTTC

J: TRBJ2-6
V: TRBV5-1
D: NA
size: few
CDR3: CASSTGTDSGANVLTF
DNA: TGCGCCAGCAGCACCGGGACGGACTCTGGGGCCAACGTCCTGACTTTC

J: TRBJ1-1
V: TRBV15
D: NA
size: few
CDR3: CATSNTGSKEAEAFF
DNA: TGTGCCACCAGCAACACAGGGAGTAAAGAGGCTGAAGCTTTCTTT

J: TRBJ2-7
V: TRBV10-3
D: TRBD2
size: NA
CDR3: CAISERGGRDEQYF
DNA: TGTGCCATCAGTGAGCGGGGGGGGAGGGACGAGCAGTACTTC

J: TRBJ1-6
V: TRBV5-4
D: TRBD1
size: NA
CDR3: CASSPGQGALNSPLHF
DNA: TGTGCCAGCAGCCCGGGACAGGGGGCACTTAATTCACCCCTCCACTTT

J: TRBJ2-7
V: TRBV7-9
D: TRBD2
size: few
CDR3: CASSHISGNSYEQYF
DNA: TGTGCCAGCAGCCACATTAGCGGGAACTCCTACGAGCAGTACTTC

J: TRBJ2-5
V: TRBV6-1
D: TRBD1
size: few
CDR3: CASSQTRTGGETQYF
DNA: TGTGCCAGCAGTCAAACACGGACAGGTGGAGAGACCCAGTACTTC

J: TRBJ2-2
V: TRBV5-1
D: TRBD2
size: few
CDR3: CASSLELAGANTGELFF
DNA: TGCGCCAGCAGCTTGGAACTAGCGGGGGCCAACACCGGGGAGCTGTTTTTT

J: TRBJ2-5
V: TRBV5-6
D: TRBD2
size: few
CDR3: CASSFGLEETQYF
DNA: TGTGCCAGCAGCTTTGGACTAGAGGAGACCCAGTACTTC

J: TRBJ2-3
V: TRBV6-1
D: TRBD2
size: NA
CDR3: CASKAGGSTDTQYF
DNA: TGTGCCAGCAAAGCGGGAGGGAGCACAGATACGCAGTATTTT

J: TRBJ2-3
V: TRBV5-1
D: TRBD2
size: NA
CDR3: CASGAGEPHTDTQYF
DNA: TGCGCCAGTGGAGCGGGAGAGCCCCACACAGATACGCAGTATTTT

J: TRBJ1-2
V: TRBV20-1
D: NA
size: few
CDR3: CSEGNGYTF
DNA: TGCAGTGAGGGGAATGGCTACACCTTC

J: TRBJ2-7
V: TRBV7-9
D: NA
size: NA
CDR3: CASSLRPGLSYEQYF
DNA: TGTGCCAGCAGCCTGAGACCGGGACTTTCCTACGAGCAGTACTTC

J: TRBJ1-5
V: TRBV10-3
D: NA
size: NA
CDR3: CAIRNRENQPQHF
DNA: TGTGCCATCAGAAACAGGGAGAATCAGCCCCAGCATTTT

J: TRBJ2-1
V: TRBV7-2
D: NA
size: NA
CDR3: CASSSYGPVDEQFF
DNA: TGTGCCAGCAGCTCCTACGGGCCTGTGGATGAGCAGTTCTTC

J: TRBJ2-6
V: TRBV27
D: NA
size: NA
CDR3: CASRRPGANVLTF
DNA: TGTGCCAGCAGAAGGCCCGGGGCCAACGTCCTGACTTTC

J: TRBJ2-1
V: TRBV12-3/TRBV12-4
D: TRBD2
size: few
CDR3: CASNYLGTSGREQFF
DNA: TGTGCCAGCAACTACCTAGGGACTAGCGGGAGGGAGCAGTTCTTC